These 18 T cell receptor beta chains share one sample of origin, sequenced in a study of early T cells in non-severe SARS-CoV-2 infection. MiXCR, run by TCRdb on the 5' RACE reads, gives a single entry per CDR3 protein. Among about 83,000 distinct CDR3 sequences, more than 9% were seen once, and the ten largest hold over 7.5%. Sequencing was performed on whole blood, taken at baseline. These receptors were taken from an adult who was a healthcare worker with PCR-confirmed SARS-CoV-2 infection or an uninfected control (not recorded which).

This clonotype turned up a few times. V gene TRBV7-8 combines with J gene TRBJ2-7, with unresolved D. The CDR3 runs to 13 residues. The germline V and J ends were trimmed by 0 bases and 6 bases, with 9 bases remaining between them. The germline gives CDR1 SGHVS, CDR2 FQNEAQ. The CDR3 coding sequence is TGTGCCAGCAGCTTAGCGGAGCGTCTCGAGCAGTACTTC. Amino acid sequence: CASSLAERLEQYF.

The chain links TRBV12-3 or TRBV12-4 to TRBJ2-7; 10 bases line up with TRBD1. V dropped 2 bases and J dropped 6; count of bases not matched to a gene: 4. The CDR3 has 14 amino acids. The CDR3 is CASSLRTGGAEQYF. CDR3 nucleotide sequence: TGTGCCAGCAGTTTACGGACAGGGGGGGCCGAGCAGTACTTC.

This clonotype came up a few times. This chain connects TRBV20-1 to TRBJ1-5, with D possibly TRBD1 on 6 matching bases. Germline CDR1 DFQATT, CDR2 SNEGSKA (reference sequence). V gave up 6 bases and J gave up 3 bases, with 21 bases separating them. The CDR3 is 16 residues long. CDR3 protein: CSASDQGPWVNQPQHF. In DNA, the CDR3 is TGCAGTGCCTCTGACCAGGGGCCATGGGTCAATCAGCCCCAGCATTTT.

This clonotype occurred many times. The chain has TRBV7-6 and TRBJ2-1; a weak D match, TRBD2 (6 bases). Germline V gene data show CDR1 as SGHVS and CDR2 as FNYEAQ. The CDR3 runs to 15 residues. V lost 4 bases, J lost 5 bases, and 15 bases lay in between. As DNA, the CDR3 is TGTGCCAGCAGCTCTTCCGGGAGCACCAACAATGAGCAGTTCTTC. Translation: CASSSSGSTNNEQFF.

This clonotype has more than one count but fewer than ten. The chain recombines TRBV6-1 with TRBJ1-5; 9 bases line up with TRBD1. V trimming: 4 bases; J trimming: 6 bases; junction bases outside the gene matches: 7. Germline lookup yields CDR1 MNHNS and CDR2 SASEGT. The CDR3 runs to 15 residues. The CDR3 DNA reads as TGTGCCAGCAGTGTAGAACAGGGGGCTGTTCAGCCCCAGCATTTT. Translating it yields CASSVEQGAVQPQHF.

There are a few counts of this clonotype. The J gene is TRBJ2-1, the V gene TRBV20-1, with D perhaps TRBD2 (6 bases). V was clipped by 4 bases and J by 1 base, with 11 bases between them. CDR1 is DFQATT and CDR2 is SNEGSKA in the germline V gene (reference sequence). The length of the CDR3 is 14 residues. CDR3 in DNA: TGCAGTGCTAAGCCCGGGGGTTCCTACAATGAGCAGTTCTTC. It translates to CSAKPGGSYNEQFF.

This clonotype has a count of ten or more. The DNA for the CDR3 is TGTGCCAGCAGCTCTTTGACCGTTACAGATACGCAGTATTTT. Its translation is CASSSLTVTDTQYF. This chain links TRBV5-5 with TRBJ2-3; no clear D. The CDR3 runs 14 residues. Germline CDR1 and CDR2: SGHKS and YYEKEE (reference sequence). The V end lost 3 bases, the J end lost 3 bases, and 11 bases lay between the germline ends.

The chain has TRBV11-2 and TRBJ2-3, with D uncertain. The length of the CDR3 is 14 residues. Germline V gene lookup returns CDR1 SGHAT and CDR2 FQNNGV. Between the trimmed V and J ends, which lost 5 bases and 0 bases, there was a span of 9 bases. The CDR3 is CASSLAVSTDTQYF. CDR3 DNA: TGTGCCAGCAGCCTCGCGGTGAGCACAGATACGCAGTATTTT.

This clonotype was recorded many times. This sequence joins TRBV4-1 and TRBJ2-3; no clear D gene. With 3 bases removed from V and 1 base from J, the gap between germline ends came to 5 bases. This CDR3 comprises 13 residues. Germline loops: CDR1 MGHRA, CDR2 YSYEKL. CDR3: CASSHPGTDTQYF. The CDR3 DNA follows: TGCGCCAGCAGCCATCCCGGCACAGATACGCAGTATTTT.

This clonotype appeared a few times. In nucleotides, the CDR3 is TGCGCCAGCAGCCGCGAGACAGGGAATGAAAAACTGTTTTTT. Its protein is CASSRETGNEKLFF. The genes are TRBV5-1 and TRBJ1-4; 7 nucleotides line up with TRBD1. Germline V lookup: CDR1 SGHRS, CDR2 YFSETQ. Trimming at V came to 4 bases and at J to 5 bases, leaving 5 bases not matched to a gene. CDR3 size: 14 residues.

This clonotype turned up a few times. V usage is TRBV20-1 and J usage is TRBJ1-4; no clear D gene. This CDR3 is 12 amino acids long. CDR1 is DFQATT and CDR2 is SNEGSKA in the germline V gene (reference sequence). The V gene lost 4 bases and the J gene lost 5 bases, with 8 bases spanning the gap. The CDR3 is CSAKSGNEKLFF. The CDR3 DNA sequence: TGCAGTGCTAAATCGGGGAATGAAAAACTGTTTTTT.

This clonotype was found many times. This chain links TRBV5-6 with TRBJ2-3; TRBD1 agrees at 7 bases. Germline V gives CDR1 SGHDT, CDR2 YYEEEE. V gave up 4 bases and J gave up 2 bases; unmatched junction bases: 7. This CDR3 region has 15 residues. This CDR3 reads CASSLQTGYTDTQYF. For the CDR3, the DNA is TGTGCCAGCAGCCTCCAGACAGGGTACACAGATACGCAGTATTTT.

The V and J genes are TRBV10-3 and TRBJ2-1; a weak D match, TRBD1 (5 bases). CDR1 is ENHRY and CDR2 is SYGVKD in the germline V gene. This CDR3 has 14 amino acids. V shed 9 bases and J shed 3 bases, with 15 bases lying between them. In DNA form, the CDR3 reads TGTGCCATTTCCCCTGGACAAAACTACAATGAGCAGTTCTTC. Amino acid sequence: CAISPGQNYNEQFF.

This clonotype was seen a handful of times. This chain links TRBV5-1 with TRBJ1-1, with TRBD1 as a possible D gene (6 bases). The CDR3 extends over 13 amino acids. Trimming left V 5 bases short and J 5 bases short, with 13 bases between. Germline V lookup: CDR1 SGHRS, CDR2 YFSETQ. This CDR3 is CASRIKGDTEAFF. In DNA form, the CDR3 reads TGCGCCAGCAGGATTAAGGGGGATACTGAAGCTTTCTTT.

This clonotype has only a few counts. A junction boundary mismatches the germline segment, possibly from a read error. The CDR3 reads CASSYRDRDDRNF. Written as DNA, the CDR3 is TGTGCCAGCAGTTACAGGGACAGGGATGATAGGAACTTC. V gene TRBV6-6 combines with J gene TRBJ2-7; TRBD1 matches at 9 bases. Germline V gene sequence: CDR1 MNHNY, CDR2 SVGAGI (reference sequence). The CDR3 sequence is 13 residues long.

This clonotype was seen at least ten times. The chain combines TRBV7-6 with TRBJ2-5; maybe TRBD1 (5 bases). V was cut by 4 bases and J by 0 bases, with 12 bases left in between. Germline CDR1 is SGHVS and CDR2 is FNYEAQ. The CDR3 has 15 residues. CDR3 in amino acids: CASSSSGRHQETQYF. In DNA, the CDR3 is TGTGCCAGCAGCTCCTCAGGGCGCCACCAAGAGACCCAGTACTTC.

This clonotype was counted between two and nine times. The chain has TRBV6-2 or TRBV6-3 and TRBJ1-5; weak D call: TRBD1 (6 bases). V was cut by 2 bases and J by 4 bases, with 9 bases left in between. The germline gives CDR1 MNHEY, CDR2 SVGEGT. There are 14 residues in the CDR3. The CDR3 bases are TGTGCCAGCAGTTACGCCGGACAGAATCAGCCCCAGCATTTT. Its protein is CASSYAGQNQPQHF.

There are many counts of this clonotype. The CDR3 region is CASSRGQTYNEQFF. The CDR3 DNA follows: TGTGCCAGCAGTAGGGGACAGACTTACAATGAGCAGTTCTTC. This chain connects TRBV27 to TRBJ2-1, with 7 bases aligning to TRBD1. J was trimmed by 4 bases and V by 5 bases; bases with no gene match: 5. CDR3 size: 14 residues. Per germline, CDR1 MNHEY and CDR2 SMNVEV (reference sequence).